This T cell receptor (beta chain) was identified during a study of blood T cell repertoires in COVID-19. V was shortened by 5 bases and J by 5 bases, with 11 bases between the two germline ends. Germline CDR1 reads KGHDR; CDR2 reads SFDVKD. This CDR3 has 13 residues. The table came from immunoSEQ multiplex PCR; TCRdb's copy has only in-frame clones and leaves some out. In the table there are roughly 200,000 clones, roughly 88% of which are singletons. This receptor was identified in a woman in her thirties or forties with COVID-19, enrolled during active disease. Material for sequencing was peripheral blood. The chain couples TRBV24-1 to TRBJ1-1; D ambiguous. The chain's CDR3 is CATSVQERTEAFF. Here the CDR3 DNA reads TGTGCCACCAGTGTGCAAGAACGGACTGAAGCTTTCTTT.